These 20 T cell receptor beta chains originate from one sample sequenced in a study of blood T cell repertoires in COVID-19. Assay: immunoSEQ multiplex PCR; the TCRdb copy retains only in-frame clones and omits some. Of 150,000 or so clones in the sample, about four fifths were seen once. Sequenced input: PBMCs or T cells enriched from blood (not recorded which). These receptors all stem from a man aged 50-60 years who had recovered from COVID-19.

The chain recombines TRBV9 with TRBJ2-2; TRBD1 aligns across 8 bases. V dropped 3 bases and J dropped 7; count of bases not matched to a gene: 11. The CDR3 has 16 residues. CDR1 SGDLS and CDR2 YYNGEE come from the germline V gene. The DNA of the CDR3 is TGTGCCAGCAGCGCCATAAAGACAGGGGAGGACGGGGAGCTGTTTTTT. Its protein product is CASSAIKTGEDGELFF.

The rearrangement joins TRBV7-6 to TRBJ2-1, with D possibly matching TRBD2 (7 bases). The CDR3 length is 19 residues. Trimming took 0 bases from V and 7 from J, leaving 25 bases between them. From germline, CDR1 is SGHVS and CDR2 FNYEAQ. The CDR3 region is CASSLAAGASGAKGNEQFF. The DNA of the CDR3 is TGTGCCAGCAGCTTAGCCGCGGGGGCTTCGGGGGCAAAAGGGAATGAGCAGTTCTTC. The full variable domain, with the rest looked up from reference TRBV7-6 and TRBJ2-1, is GAGVSQSPRYKVTKRGQDVALRCDPISGHVSLYWYRQALGQGPEFLTYFNYEAQQDKSGLPNDRFSAERPEGSISTLTIQRTEQRDSAMYRCASSLAAGASGAKGNEQFFGPGTRLTVL.

This clone turned up a few times. V is TRBV7-9 and J is TRBJ2-2, with 7 bases matching TRBD2. V shed 0 bases, J shed 2 bases, and the junction held 12 bases outside the gene matches. The CDR3 consists of 19 residues. Germline lookup yields CDR1 SEHNR and CDR2 FQNEAQ (reference sequence). CDR3 sequence: CASSLALGGGATNTGELFF. The CDR3 DNA reads TGTGCCAGCAGCTTAGCGCTGGGCGGGGGAGCTACAAACACCGGGGAGCTGTTTTTT.

V usage is TRBV7-2 and J usage is TRBJ2-3, with TRBD2 as a possible D gene (5 bases). V gave up 6 bases and J gave up 2 bases, with 12 bases separating them. The CDR3 extends over 14 amino acids. The germline V gene has CDR1 SGHTA and CDR2 FQGNSA. CDR3 sequence reads: CASSFTSHTDTQYF. The CDR3 nucleotides read TGTGCCAGCAGTTTTACTAGTCACACAGATACGCAGTATTTT.

V and J are TRBV5-1 and TRBJ1-2; the match to TRBD1 covers 9 bases. The CDR3 has 16 residues. Looked up from germline, CDR1 is SGHRS and CDR2 is YFSETQ. V was clipped by 4 bases and J by 6 bases; unmatched bases: 13. In DNA form, the CDR3 reads TGCGCCAGCAGCAGGGGACAGGGTTATTCTTGGGATGGCTACACCTTC. Translation: CASSRGQGYSWDGYTF.

The table lists this clone with a few counts. This rearrangement joins TRBV21-1 to TRBJ2-6; the table's D call TRBD2 went unverified against the DNA. TRBV21-1 is a pseudogene segment. The CDR3 length is 19 residues. CDR3 protein: CASSDRSAGALSGANVLTF. The DNA for the CDR3 is TGTGCCAGCAGCGATCGGTCAGCGGGGGCTCTCTCTGGGGCCAACGTCCTGACTTTC.

The V call is TRBV5-5, the J call TRBJ1-6; 8 bases agree with TRBD1. Germline loops: CDR1 SGHKS, CDR2 YYEKEE (reference sequence). The CDR3 covers 14 residues. J was trimmed by 8 bases and V by 6 bases; bases with no gene match: 7. The CDR3 region is CASTLQGADSPLHF. CDR3 DNA: TGTGCCAGCACCCTCCAGGGGGCGGATTCACCCCTCCACTTT.

The rearrangement links TRBV28 to TRBJ1-1, with a possible D match to TRBD1 (6 bases). Germline V CDR1 and CDR2: MDHEN, SYDVKM. The CDR3 loop spans 16 amino acids. Trimming took off 5 bases at V and 1 base at J, with 17 bases between the two ends. CDR3 sequence: CASSPSRTEKNTEAFF. For the CDR3, the DNA is TGTGCCAGCAGTCCCTCTCGGACAGAAAAGAACACTGAAGCTTTCTTT.

This chain links TRBV5-1 with TRBJ1-2; TRBD1 agrees at 8 bases. The CDR3 contains 16 residues. V dropped 4 bases and J dropped 0; count of bases not matched to a gene: 8. CDR1 is SGHRS and CDR2 is YFSETQ in the germline V gene. CDR3: CASSVARTGSNYGYTF. The DNA for the CDR3 is TGCGCCAGCAGCGTTGCACGGACAGGGTCTAACTATGGCTACACCTTC. Together with reference TRBV5-1 and TRBJ1-2, the CDR3 gives the full variable domain: KAGVTQTPRYLIKTRGQQVTLSCSPISGHRSVSWYQQTPGQGLQFLFEYFSETQRNKGNFPGRFSGRQFSNSRSEMNVSTLELGDSALYLCASSVARTGSNYGYTFGSGTRLTVV.

The CDR3 here is CASSFQGRTNYGYTF. CDR3 nucleotide sequence: TGTGCCAGCAGTTTTCAGGGGCGGACAAACTATGGCTACACCTTC. The chain is built from TRBV28 and TRBJ1-2; weak D call: TRBD1 (6 bases). The V gene lost 3 bases and the J gene lost 2 bases, with 13 bases spanning the gap. Germline CDR1 reads MDHEN; CDR2 reads SYDVKM. This CDR3 has 15 residues.

This clone came up a few times. The chain carries TRBV7-6 and TRBJ2-3, with 9 bases that match TRBD2. CDR1 SGHVS and CDR2 FNYEAQ come from the germline V gene. The CDR3 covers 15 residues. J was trimmed by 4 bases and V by 5 bases; bases with no gene match: 7. CDR3 region: CASSPIAGAPDTQYF. The DNA for the CDR3 is TGTGCCAGCAGCCCAATAGCGGGGGCCCCAGATACGCAGTATTTT.

The chain is built from TRBV27 and TRBJ1-5; D unclear. CDR1 is MNHEY and CDR2 is SMNVEV in the germline V gene (reference sequence). Trimming stripped 5 bases from V and 7 bases from J, with 15 bases between. The CDR3 extends over 14 amino acids. CDR3 DNA sequence: TGTGCCAGCAGTCCAGAGCCTGGAGTACAGCCCCAGCATTTT. Its translation: CASSPEPGVQPQHF.

The chain is built from TRBV9 and TRBJ1-1; 7 bases are shared with TRBD1. This CDR3 has 17 amino acids. With V trimmed by 4 bases and J by 0 bases, 12 bases remained unmatched. In germline, CDR1 is SGDLS, CDR2 YYNGEE. CDR3: CASSPGQVSVMNTEAFF. CDR3 bases: TGTGCCAGCAGCCCAGGACAGGTGTCGGTCATGAACACTGAAGCTTTCTTT. The full variable domain, completed using reference TRBV9 and TRBJ1-1, is DSGVTQTPKHLITATGQRVTLRCSPRSGDLSVYWYQQSLDQGLQFLIQYYNGEERAKGNILERFSAQQFPDLHSELNLSSLELGDSALYFCASSPGQVSVMNTEAFFGQGTRLTVV.

The chain is built from TRBV7-8 and TRBJ1-5, with TRBD1 as a possible D gene (5 bases). Germline V CDR1 and CDR2: SGHVS, FQNEAQ. This CDR3 spans 16 amino acids. V was clipped by 0 bases and J by 4 bases, with 13 bases between them. CDR3 nucleotide sequence: TGTGCCAGCAGCTTAGCAGTGGCCAGGGTAAATCAGCCCCAGCATTTT. Its translation is CASSLAVARVNQPQHF. The complete variable domain, with remaining parts taken from reference TRBV7-8 and TRBJ1-5, reads GAGVSQSPRYKVAKRGQDVALRCDPISGHVSLFWYQQALGQGPEFLTYFQNEAQLDKSGLPSDRFFAERPEGSVSTLKIQRTQQEDSAVYLCASSLAVARVNQPQHFGDGTRLSIL.

J is TRBJ2-5 and V is TRBV24-1; 16 bases fit TRBD2. Looked up from germline, CDR1 is KGHDR and CDR2 is SFDVKD. V was clipped by 9 bases and J by 5 bases; unmatched bases: 5. The CDR3 covers 15 residues. The CDR3 region is CATGTSGGARETQYF. Here the CDR3 DNA reads TGTGCCACCGGGACTAGCGGGGGGGCCAGGGAGACCCAGTACTTC.

This clone was picked up a small number of times. The chain recombines TRBV28 with TRBJ2-7; D is perhaps TRBD1 (6 bases). Between the trimmed V and J ends, which lost 8 bases and 1 base, there was a span of 12 bases. Germline-derived CDR1 and CDR2 are MDHEN and SYDVKM. The CDR3 is 13 residues long. This CDR3 is CASCTGQSYEQYF. CDR3 coding DNA: TGTGCCAGCTGCACAGGGCAGTCCTACGAGCAGTACTTC. The full variable domain, completed using reference TRBV28 and TRBJ2-7, is DVKVTQSSRYLVKRTGEKVFLECVQDMDHENMFWYRQDPGLGLRLIYFSYDVKMKEKGDIPEGYSVSREKKERFSLILESASTNQTSMYLCASCTGQSYEQYFGPGTRLTVT.

The rearrangement joins TRBV21-1 to TRBJ1-2. TRBV21-1 has pseudogene status. The CDR3 totals 12 residues. CDR3 DNA: TGTGCCAGCAGCAAAGCCCGACTTGGCTACACCTTC. It translates to CASSKARLGYTF.

This clone was detected only once. This chain links TRBV7-2 with TRBJ2-5; maybe TRBD2 (7 bases). The CDR3 is 16 residues long. Trimming took 0 bases from V and 2 from J, leaving 13 bases between them. Germline-derived CDR1 and CDR2 are SGHTA and FQGNSA. CDR3 sequence reads: CASSLAARGPQETQYF. The CDR3 DNA follows: TGTGCCAGCAGCTTAGCGGCGCGGGGGCCTCAAGAGACCCAGTACTTC.

The J gene is TRBJ1-6, the V gene TRBV14; D remains unclear. The V and J ends lost 4 bases and 0 bases respectively, with 7 bases between them. CDR1 and CDR2 from the germline V gene are SGHDN and FVKESK. The CDR3 length is 15 residues. The CDR3 loop is CASSPPGSYNSPLHF. The CDR3 region has the DNA TGTGCCAGCAGCCCTCCAGGCTCCTATAATTCACCCCTCCACTTT.

The V call is TRBV19, the J call TRBJ2-5; TRBD2 might be the D (6 bases). V lost 5 bases, J lost 4 bases, and 17 bases lay in between. Germline-derived CDR1 and CDR2 are LNHDA and SQIVND (reference sequence). The CDR3 runs 15 residues. This chain's CDR3 is CASSGGARGGETQYF. CDR3 sequence (DNA): TGTGCCAGTAGTGGCGGGGCGCGGGGTGGAGAGACCCAGTACTTC.